This T cell receptor (beta chain) was retrieved from a study of identical twins. Concerning this clonotype: Its specificity is unknown.

TCRdb recomputed calls from the 5' RACE reads with MiXCR, one row per CDR3 protein. Altogether roughly 710,000 distinct CDR3 sequences are present, 5.5% to 6.5% being singletons, with the ten largest covering 1.5% to 2%. Findings of the study overall: Modelling approaches yielded underestimates of out-of-frame TCR alpha sharing between monozygotic twins.

The sample was naive T cells sorted from blood. The TCR was taken from a man aged 18 to 35 in good health.

The CDR3 loop is CSVVVGGEQYF. CDR3 DNA: TGCAGCGTTGTTGTGGGGGGCGAGCAGTACTTC. The chain is built from TRBV29-1 and TRBJ2-7; a possible D gene is TRBD2 (6 bases). Germline CDR1 reads SQVTM; CDR2 reads ANQGSEA. Between the trimmed V and J ends, which lost 4 bases and 6 bases, there was a span of 10 bases. This CDR3 comprises 11 residues.